This entry is about one T cell receptor beta chain. Its target is unknown. Germline V gene data show CDR1 as SGHTA and CDR2 as FQGNSA. This CDR3 has 12 residues. Trimming removed 5 bases from V and 16 bases from J; junction bases left unmatched: 9. Only in-frame clones appear in the TCRdb table, and some are missing; sequencing was by immunoSEQ multiplex PCR. The repertoire has 70,000 to 90,000 clones, approximately 83% of them found once; the top ten carry about an eighth. The sample originates from a study of T cell responses to AZD1222 COVID-19 vaccine. Study observations and caveats: The peak T cell response came first, and repertoires were sampled only after it. Mapped onto spike, vaccine-associated CD4 TCRs spanned it and were dominant at 160-218 and 743-854.

Sequencing was performed on peripheral blood, taken 28 days after the second AZD1222 dose. The genes are TRBV7-2 and TRBJ1-5, with 9 positions matching TRBD1. The receptor was isolated from an adult who received the AZD1222 COVID-19 vaccine. In DNA form, the CDR3 reads TGTGCCAGCAGCGTTACAGGGGGCGTAAGACATTTT. It specifies CASSVTGGVRHF.